These 28 T cell receptor beta chains came from one sample sequenced in a study of tumor-infiltrating lymphocytes in oesophageal squamous cell carcinoma. MiXCR, applied by TCRdb to the PCR reads, yields one record per CDR3 protein. Among 15,000 to 20,000 distinct CDR3 sequences listed, roughly 41% were seen once. The specimen sequenced was normal esophageal tissue next to the tumor. The receptor set was obtained from a male donor with esophageal squamous cell carcinoma.

This clonotype showed up many times. The chain is built from TRBV2 and TRBJ1-2; no reliable D call. Germline CDR1 is SNHLY and CDR2 is FYNNEI. The CDR3 is 14 amino acids. Trimming took 6 bases from V and 7 from J, leaving 18 bases between them. CDR3: CASSQSAETGGYTF. CDR3 coding DNA: TGTGCCAGCAGCCAAAGCGCCGAAACGGGTGGCTACACCTTC. The full variable domain, rest sourced from reference TRBV2 and TRBJ1-2, is EPEVTQTPSHQVTQMGQEVILRCVPISNHLYFYWYRQILGQKVEFLVSFYNNEISEKSEIFDDQFSVERPDGSNFTLKIRSTKLEDSAMYFCASSQSAETGGYTFGSGTRLTVV.

This clonotype came up once. This could be a read error, since a much larger clone is one nucleotide away. The rearrangement links TRBV28 to TRBJ2-6; maybe TRBD1 (5 bases). Germline V gene lookup returns CDR1 MDHEN and CDR2 SYDVKM. The CDR3 totals 14 residues. The CDR3 sequence: CASRTDSGANVPTF. For the CDR3, the DNA is TGTGCCAGCAGGACAGACTCTGGGGCCAACGTCCCGACTTTC. The full variable domain, completed using reference TRBV28 and TRBJ2-6, is DVKVTQSSRYLVKRTGEKVFLECVQDMDHENMFWYRQDPGLGLRLIYFSYDVKMKEKGDIPEGYSVSREKKERFSLILESASTNQTSMYLCASRTDSGANVPTFGAGSRLTVL.

The chain has TRBV24-1 and TRBJ1-2; TRBD1 matches at 8 bases. Germline V lookup: CDR1 KGHDR, CDR2 SFDVKD. CDR3 length: 15 residues. With 5 bases clipped from V and 4 bases from J, the junction kept 8 bases outside the gene matches. In nucleotides, the CDR3 is TGTGCCACCAGTGCCGGAGGACAGGGAGCCTATGGCTACACCTTC. It codes for CATSAGGQGAYGYTF.

The V and J genes are TRBV6-6 and TRBJ2-7, with D possibly matching TRBD2 (7 bases). The better agreement between TRBJ2-1 and the DNA end casts doubt on the J call. CDR1 MNHNY and CDR2 SVGAGI come from the germline V gene (reference sequence). The CDR3 loop spans 17 amino acids. This CDR3 reads CASSAIGGGHPYNEQFF. The CDR3 region has the DNA TGTGCCAGCAGTGCGATAGGGGGAGGGCACCCCTACAATGAGCAGTTCTTC.

V is TRBV11-2 and J is TRBJ2-3; 14 bases fit TRBD2. V shed 5 bases, J shed 7 bases, and the junction held 5 bases outside the gene matches. CDR3 length: 15 amino acids. CDR1 SGHAT and CDR2 FQNNGV come from the germline V gene. CDR3: CASSPGTSGSHTQYF. The CDR3 region has the DNA TGTGCCAGCAGCCCCGGGACTAGCGGGAGTCATACGCAGTATTTT.

V gene TRBV19 combines with J gene TRBJ2-2; D is possibly TRBD1 (6 bases). Germline V gives CDR1 LNHDA, CDR2 SQIVND (reference sequence). CDR3 length: 14 residues. The germline V and J ends were trimmed by 4 bases and 5 bases, with 11 bases remaining between them. Written as DNA, the CDR3 is TGTGCCAGTAGTAACAGGGAATATACCGGGGAGCTGTTTTTT. This translates into CASSNREYTGELFF.

The chain couples TRBV4-2 to TRBJ2-7; possibly TRBD2 for D (6 bases). Trimming left V 5 bases short and J 3 bases short, with 14 bases between. The V gene's germline CDR1 is LGHNA and CDR2 YNFKEQ. The CDR3 has 14 amino acids. The CDR3 DNA follows: TGTGCCAGCAGCAGGGCGGGACTTAACTACGAGCAGTACTTC. Its translation is CASSRAGLNYEQYF.

Worth noting for this clonotype: Because the CDR3 is missing its conserved closing phenylalanine or tryptophan, this is likely a read error. The DNA is omitted, as the CDR3 cannot be located on it reliably, and the CDR3 follows TCRdb's listing. This chain joins TRBV7-9 and TRBJ2-5; TRBD1, the table's D call, lacks a check against the DNA. The CDR3 numbers 16 amino acids, ends counted. The germline CDR1 and CDR2 sequences are SEHNR and FQNEAQ (reference sequence). CDR3 protein: CASSLETGNYGYTFGS.

This clonotype was counted many times. The V and J genes are TRBV12-2 and TRBJ2-7; the table calls TRBD1, which could not be checked here. TRBV12-2 is annotated as a pseudogene. This CDR3 contains 21 residues. The CDR3 region is CASTRLTEVQPNRDPSYEQYF. The CDR3 DNA reads as TGTGCAAGTACCAGGCTAACCGAAGTGCAGCCCAACCGGGACCCCTCCTACGAGCAGTACTTC.

This clonotype was counted at least ten times. The J gene is TRBJ2-3, the V gene TRBV7-6; the match to TRBD1 covers 9 bases. With 1 base clipped from V and 7 bases from J, the junction kept 6 bases outside the gene matches. This CDR3 contains 15 residues. Germline lookup yields CDR1 SGHVS and CDR2 FNYEAQ. The CDR3 sequence: CASSLGGQGYYTQYF. The CDR3 region has the DNA TGTGCCAGCAGCTTAGGGGGACAGGGATATTATACGCAGTATTTT. Variable domain in full (rest from reference TRBV7-6 and TRBJ2-3): GAGVSQSPRYKVTKRGQDVALRCDPISGHVSLYWYRQALGQGPEFLTYFNYEAQQDKSGLPNDRFSAERPEGSISTLTIQRTEQRDSAMYRCASSLGGQGYYTQYFGPGTRLTVL.

This clonotype was counted ten times or more. The rearrangement uses TRBV6-1 and TRBJ1-6, with 10 bases aligning to TRBD1. The germline V gene encodes CDR1 MNHNS and CDR2 SASEGT. With V trimmed by 7 bases and J by 10 bases, 7 bases remained unmatched. The CDR3 loop spans 14 amino acids. CDR3 coding DNA: TGTGCCAGCAAGGGGACAGGGGAACAATCACCCCTCCACTTT. It codes for CASKGTGEQSPLHF.

In this sample, this clonotype turned up a few times. This chain joins TRBV11-1 and TRBJ2-1; D not certain. The ends were cut back, 2 bases at V and 4 bases at J, with 15 bases in the middle. CDR3 length equals 16 residues. Germline V gives CDR1 SGHAT, CDR2 FQDESV (reference sequence). The CDR3 DNA follows: TGTGCCAGCAGCTTATTTATAACGGAGCCGTACAATGAGCAGTTCTTC. This sequence encodes CASSLFITEPYNEQFF.

This chain connects TRBV12-5 to TRBJ2-3; maybe TRBD1 (5 bases). There are 15 residues in the CDR3. Germline values: CDR1 LGHNT, CDR2 FRNRAP. The V end was cut by 1 base, the J end by 4 bases, with 12 bases between. The CDR3 spells CASGLGGYRADTQYF. CDR3 DNA: TGTGCTAGTGGTTTGGGGGGCTATCGCGCAGATACGCAGTATTTT. Full variable domain (missing parts from reference TRBV12-5 and TRBJ2-3): DARVTQTPRHKVTEMGQEVTMRCQPILGHNTVFWYRQTMMQGLELLAYFRNRAPLDDSGMPKDRFSAEMPDATLATLKIQPSEPRDSAVYFCASGLGGYRADTQYFGPGTRLTVL.

The V gene is TRBV11-3, the J gene TRBJ2-1, with 7 positions matching TRBD1. The germline CDR1 and CDR2 sequences are SGHNT and YENEEA. The CDR3 is 13 amino acids. V was pared by 1 base and J by 9 bases, with 3 bases of the junction left unmatched. For the CDR3, the DNA is TGTGCCAGCAGCTTAGTCGGGACAGTTGAGCAGTTCTTC. Translating it yields CASSLVGTVEQFF.

V and J are TRBV6-1 and TRBJ2-6; unclear D gene. The V end lost 10 bases, the J end lost 1 base, and 8 bases lay between the germline ends. This CDR3 comprises 13 residues. CDR1 and CDR2 (germline): MNHNS, SASEGT. The CDR3 DNA sequence: TGTGCCACACGACTGTCTGGGGCCAACGTCCTGACTTTC. The encoded protein is CATRLSGANVLTF.

This chain joins TRBV10-3 and TRBJ2-7, with a tentative D call TRBD2 (5 bases). V lost 11 bases, J lost 3 bases, and 17 bases lay in between. The CDR3 totals 13 residues. CDR1 is ENHRY and CDR2 is SYGVKD in the germline V gene. The CDR3 spells CAVRTQTHYEQYF. The CDR3 nucleotides read TGTGCCGTCCGGACTCAAACCCACTACGAGCAGTACTTC.

Concerning this clonotype itself: The junction differs from germline at one of its ends, possibly a read error. The chain is built from TRBV6-6 and TRBJ2-1; 8 bases align to TRBD1. The last part of the DNA fits TRBJ2-7 better; the J call may be wrong. The CDR3 runs to 15 residues. Germline-derived CDR1 and CDR2 are MNHNY and SVGAGI (reference sequence). CDR3 in amino acids: CAGSRDRGFPYEQYF. The CDR3 DNA is TGTGCCGGCAGCCGCGACAGGGGTTTCCCCTACGAGCAGTACTTC.

Comment on this clonotype: The conserved closing phenylalanine or tryptophan is absent in this CDR3, likely reflecting a read error. No DNA is shown, since the ends of the CDR3 on it are uncertain; the CDR3 is the one TCRdb lists. V usage is TRBV10-2 and J usage is TRBJ1-1. The CDR3 sequence runs 20 residues, both termini included. Germline CDR1 and CDR2: WSHSY and SAAADI. CDR3 residues: CASSEGGRTYLPTMSSSSAP.

The chain joins TRBV4-1 to TRBJ2-5, with 9 nucleotides matching TRBD2. The CDR3 loop spans 16 amino acids. The J segment lost 4 bases and the V segment lost 0 bases, leaving 6 bases of the junction unmatched. Germline CDR1 reads MGHRA; CDR2 reads YSYEKL. This CDR3 reads CASSQEGLAGLETQYF. The CDR3 nucleotides read TGCGCCAGCAGCCAAGAAGGGCTAGCGGGACTAGAGACCCAGTACTTC.

This clonotype came up once. CDR3 loop: CARTPGTPNTGELFF. The CDR3 coding sequence is TGCGCCAGGACCCCCGGGACACCGAACACCGGGGAGCTGTTTTTT. This chain connects TRBV5-1 to TRBJ2-2, with D possibly being TRBD1 (6 bases). The V and J ends lost 8 bases and 0 bases respectively, with 14 bases between them. The CDR3 sequence is 15 residues long. Germline V gene data show CDR1 as SGHRS and CDR2 as YFSETQ.

This clonotype is medium-sized. This may be a read error, as it is one base from a much larger clone. The CDR3 bases are TGTGCCAGCAGCTTAGACGTAGGGAGCTCCTACAATGAGCAGTACTTC. Translating it yields CASSLDVGSSYNEQYF. The chain couples TRBV7-2 to TRBJ2-1; tentatively, D is TRBD2 (5 bases). The J call could be wrong; TRBJ2-7 is a better fit for the DNA end. Per germline, CDR1 SGHTA and CDR2 FQGNSA. The length of the CDR3 is 16 residues.

The chain carries TRBV14 and TRBJ2-3, with 9 bases identical to TRBD1. Germline CDR1 and CDR2: SGHDN and FVKESK. The CDR3 consists of 16 residues. The V segment lost 6 bases and the J segment 3 bases; nucleotides outside the gene matches: 10. The CDR3 loop is CASSSGQGKGTDTQYF. The CDR3 DNA reads TGTGCCAGCAGTTCCGGACAGGGGAAGGGGACAGATACGCAGTATTTT.

In the case of this clonotype: It is likely a read error, because the conserved phenylalanine at the end of the CDR3 is missing. No DNA is shown, since the ends of the CDR3 on it are uncertain; the CDR3 is the one TCRdb lists. The chain uses TRBV19 and TRBJ2-7; TRBD1, the table's D call, lacks a check against the DNA. Germline V gene data show CDR1 as LNHDA and CDR2 as SQIVND (reference sequence). The CDR3 is 18 amino acids long, termini counted. The CDR3 reads CASSVQFRALNYGYTFGS.

This clonotype has a count of ten or more. The V and J genes are TRBV28 and TRBJ1-1; D is ambiguous. From germline, CDR1 is MDHEN and CDR2 SYDVKM. Trimming took 3 bases from V and 1 from J, leaving 6 bases between them. CDR3 length: 13 amino acids. The CDR3, as DNA: TGTGCCAGCAGTTTTCTGGCGAACACTGAAGCTTTCTTT. This gives the protein CASSFLANTEAFF.

This clonotype was detected many times. CDR3 sequence: CASGTGNTDTQYF. The CDR3 DNA sequence: TGTGCCAGCGGGACGGGGAACACAGATACGCAGTATTTT. This chain uses TRBV6-1 with TRBJ2-3; D possibly matches TRBD1 or TRBD2 (5 bases each). Trimming removed 8 bases at V and 2 bases at J, with 11 bases between. The CDR3 sequence is 13 residues long. Germline loops: CDR1 MNHNS, CDR2 SASEGT.

This clonotype was picked up many times. This chain links TRBV11-1 with TRBJ2-1, with TRBD2 matching 13 bases. Unmatched junction bases numbered 15, after V lost 5 bases and J lost 8 bases. CDR3 length equals 18 residues. Germline-derived CDR1 and CDR2 are SGHAT and FQDESV (reference sequence). The CDR3 DNA reads as TGTGCCAGCAGCCAAGGGGAACTAGCGGGAGGGCCGTTTGATGAGCAGTTCTTC. This gives the protein CASSQGELAGGPFDEQFF.

This clonotype came up a few times. J is TRBJ1-2 and V is TRBV7-6; no clear D. Germline values: CDR1 SGHVS, CDR2 FNYEAQ. V lost 0 bases to trimming and J lost 4 bases, with 3 bases between them. CDR3 length: 12 amino acids. The CDR3: CASSLAGYGYTF. CDR3 in DNA: TGTGCCAGCAGCTTAGCCGGCTATGGCTACACCTTC.

The chain joins TRBV6-1 to TRBJ2-7; 9 bases line up with TRBD2. The CDR3 runs to 15 residues. The germline gives CDR1 MNHNS, CDR2 SASEGT. The J segment lost 2 bases and the V segment lost 7 bases, leaving 9 bases of the junction unmatched. CDR3 amino acids: CASKRELAGTYEQYF. The CDR3 bases are TGTGCCAGCAAGCGGGAGCTAGCGGGGACCTACGAGCAGTACTTC.